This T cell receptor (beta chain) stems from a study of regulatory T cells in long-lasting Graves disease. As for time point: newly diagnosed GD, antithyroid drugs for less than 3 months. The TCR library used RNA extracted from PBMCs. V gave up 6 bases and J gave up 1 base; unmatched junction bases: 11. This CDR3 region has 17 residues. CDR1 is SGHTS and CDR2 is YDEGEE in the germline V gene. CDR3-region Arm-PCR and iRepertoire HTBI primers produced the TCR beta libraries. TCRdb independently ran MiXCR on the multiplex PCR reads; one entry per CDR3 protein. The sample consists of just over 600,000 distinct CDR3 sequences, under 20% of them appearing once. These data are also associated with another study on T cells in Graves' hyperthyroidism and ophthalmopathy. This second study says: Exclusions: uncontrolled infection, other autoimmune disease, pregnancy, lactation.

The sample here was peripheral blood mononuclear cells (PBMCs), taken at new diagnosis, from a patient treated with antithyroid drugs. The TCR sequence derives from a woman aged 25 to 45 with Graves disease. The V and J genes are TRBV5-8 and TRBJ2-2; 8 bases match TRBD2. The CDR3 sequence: CASTSLSLAVNTGELFF. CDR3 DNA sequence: TGTGCCAGCACCAGCTTGTCACTAGCGGTGAACACCGGGGAGCTGTTTTTT.